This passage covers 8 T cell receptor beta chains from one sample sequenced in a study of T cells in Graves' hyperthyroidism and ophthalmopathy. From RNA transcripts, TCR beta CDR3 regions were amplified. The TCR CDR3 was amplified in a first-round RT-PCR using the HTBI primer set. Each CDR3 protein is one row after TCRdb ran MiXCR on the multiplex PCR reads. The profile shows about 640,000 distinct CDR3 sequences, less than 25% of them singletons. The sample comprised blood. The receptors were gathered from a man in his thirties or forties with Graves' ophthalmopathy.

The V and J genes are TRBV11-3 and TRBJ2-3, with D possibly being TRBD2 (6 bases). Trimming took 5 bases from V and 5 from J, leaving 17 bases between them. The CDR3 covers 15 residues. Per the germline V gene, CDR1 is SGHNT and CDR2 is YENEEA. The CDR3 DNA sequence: TGTGCCAGCAGCCAGCGCCGGGGGTTCGGAGATACGCAGTATTTT. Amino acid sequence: CASSQRRGFGDTQYF.

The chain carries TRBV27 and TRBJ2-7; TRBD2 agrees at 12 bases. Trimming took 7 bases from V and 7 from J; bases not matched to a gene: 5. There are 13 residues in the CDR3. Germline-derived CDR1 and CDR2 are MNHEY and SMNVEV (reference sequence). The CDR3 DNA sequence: TGTGCCAGCACTAGCGGGAGGGCCAGGGAGCAGTACTTC. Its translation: CASTSGRAREQYF.

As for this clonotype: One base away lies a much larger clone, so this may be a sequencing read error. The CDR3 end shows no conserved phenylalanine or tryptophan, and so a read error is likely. CDR3 residues: CASSKGRTSVYEQYL. The CDR3, as DNA: TGTGCCAGCAGCAAGGGGCGGACCAGTGTCTACGAGCAGTACCTC. The chain couples TRBV3-1 to TRBJ2-7; tentatively, D is TRBD1 (5 bases). The CDR3 has 15 residues. The germline gives CDR1 LGHDT, CDR2 YNNKEL (reference sequence). Trimming shortened V by 5 bases and J by 3 bases, and 17 bases separated the two germline ends.

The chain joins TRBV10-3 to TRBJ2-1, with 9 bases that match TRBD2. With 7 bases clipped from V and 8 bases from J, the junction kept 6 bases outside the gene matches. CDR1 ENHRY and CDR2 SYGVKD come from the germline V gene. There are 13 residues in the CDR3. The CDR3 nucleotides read TGTGCCATCACGGCTAGCGGGACGGATGAGCAGTTCTTC. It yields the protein CAITASGTDEQFF.

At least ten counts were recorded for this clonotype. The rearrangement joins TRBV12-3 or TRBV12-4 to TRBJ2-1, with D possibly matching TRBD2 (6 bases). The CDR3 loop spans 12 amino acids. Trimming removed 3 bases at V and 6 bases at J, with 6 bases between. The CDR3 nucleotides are TGTGCCAGCAGTTTCGGGGGCAATGAGCAGTTCTTC. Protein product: CASSFGGNEQFF.

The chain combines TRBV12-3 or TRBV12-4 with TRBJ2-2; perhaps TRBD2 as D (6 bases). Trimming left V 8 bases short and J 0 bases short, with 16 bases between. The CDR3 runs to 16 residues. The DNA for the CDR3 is TGTGCCAGCTTACCCCGTCGGGGGACGAACACCGGGGAGCTGTTTTTT. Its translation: CASLPRRGTNTGELFF.

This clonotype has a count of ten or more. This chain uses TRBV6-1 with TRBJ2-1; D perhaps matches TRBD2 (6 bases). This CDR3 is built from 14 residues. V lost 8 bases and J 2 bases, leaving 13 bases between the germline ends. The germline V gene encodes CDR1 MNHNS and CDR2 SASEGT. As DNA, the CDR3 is TGTGCCAGCGCGGGACCGAATGCCTACAATGAGCAGTTCTTC. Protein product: CASAGPNAYNEQFF.

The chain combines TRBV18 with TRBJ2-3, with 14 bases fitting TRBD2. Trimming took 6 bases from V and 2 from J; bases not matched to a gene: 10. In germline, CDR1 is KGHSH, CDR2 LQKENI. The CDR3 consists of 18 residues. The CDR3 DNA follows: TGTGCCAGCTCCCGCTGGGGACTAGCGGGAGAAGTCACAGATACGCAGTATTTT. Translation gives CASSRWGLAGEVTDTQYF. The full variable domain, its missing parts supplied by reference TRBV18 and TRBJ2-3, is NAGVMQNPRHLVRRRGQEARLRCSPMKGHSHVYWYRQLPEEGLKFMVYLQKENIIDESGMPKERFSAEFPKEGPSILRIQQVVRGDSAAYFCASSRWGLAGEVTDTQYFGPGTRLTVL.